Described below is a single TCR beta chain sequence and its context. The V gene's germline CDR1 is KGHDR and CDR2 SFDVKD. V lost 1 base, J lost 5 bases, and 7 bases lay in between. The CDR3 totals 13 residues. The sample is drawn from a study of blood T cell repertoires in COVID-19. Turning to the study itself: The origin of the acute and convalescent COVID-19 samples was the United States, Italy and Spain. PBMCs, B-cell-depleted T cells, or T cells provided the cDNA or gDNA that made up the material.

Under the authors' procedure: Reference gene primer amplification gave estimated nucleated cell counts. The assay was immunoSEQ multiplex PCR, and TCRdb's table has in-frame clones only and misses some. The V and J calls and clone size were taken over from that table, and D and trimming were inferred from the DNA. The sample holds 200,000 or so clones, around 89% seen once. Two negative PCRs, clearance, or symptom resolution had been documented for recovered Cohort 3 donors. The genes are TRBV24-1 and TRBJ1-1, with TRBD1 as a possible D gene (6 bases). The sequence came from a woman aged 25 to 39 who had recovered from COVID-19. The specimen was PBMCs or T cells enriched from blood (not recorded which). CDR3: CATSDLRGTEAFF. The CDR3 coding sequence is TGTGCCACCAGTGATTTAAGGGGGACTGAAGCTTTCTTT.